The 18 T cell receptor beta chains given below trace back to one sample, sequenced in a study of post-analysis software for immune sequencing data. These receptors' targets are unknown. Prepared TCR beta cDNA libraries contained unique molecular identifiers. From the PCR reads, TCRdb called clonotypes with MiXCR, one entry per CDR3 protein. The sample has roughly 540,000 distinct CDR3 sequences, around 34% seen once. Study results and limitations: The study found TRBV5-6, TRBV5-1 and TRBV20-1 among five or six TRBV segments more frequent in patients than controls.

Sequenced sample: blood. Receptors originate from a girl aged 2 to 17 with multiple sclerosis.

This clonotype was detected a few times. The chain employs TRBV28 and TRBJ2-1; no clear D gene. This CDR3 region has 11 residues. Germline V lookup: CDR1 MDHEN, CDR2 SYDVKM. V was clipped by 6 bases and J by 12 bases, with 12 bases between them. CDR3 nucleotides: TGTGCCAGCAGGGACCAGGCAGGGCAGTTCTTC. Its protein product is CASRDQAGQFF.

This clonotype was found a few times. The V call is TRBV2, the J call TRBJ2-3; 7 bases align to TRBD1. This CDR3 comprises 13 residues. Per the germline V gene, CDR1 is SNHLY and CDR2 is FYNNEI. The V gene end was trimmed by 11 bases and the J gene end by 4 bases; junction bases not matched to a gene: 9. CDR3 bases: TGTGCCGTCTACAGGGGTAAGGCAGATACGCAGTATTTT. This codes for CAVYRGKADTQYF.

In its sample, this clonotype was seen a few times. This rearrangement joins TRBV12-3 or TRBV12-4 to TRBJ2-6; TRBD1 matches 10 bases. The ends lost 7 bases at V and 0 bases at J; junction bases unmatched: 9. The CDR3 runs 18 residues. The CDR3 spells CASNLGQGPPSGANVLTF. The CDR3 coding sequence is TGTGCCAGCAACCTGGGACAGGGGCCGCCCTCTGGGGCCAACGTCCTGACTTTC.

This chain links TRBV7-9 with TRBJ1-5; 7 positions match TRBD1. This CDR3 contains 18 residues. V shed 0 bases, J shed 4 bases, and the junction held 12 bases outside the gene matches. Looked up from germline, CDR1 is SEHNR and CDR2 is FQNEAQ (reference sequence). The DNA of the CDR3 is TGTGCCAGCAGCTTAGCGACAGGGAACCTGCGCGCGAATCAGCCCCAGCATTTT. It specifies CASSLATGNLRANQPQHF. The whole variable domain, remainder taken from reference TRBV7-9 and TRBJ1-5, is DTGVSQNPRHKITKRGQNVTFRCDPISEHNRLYWYRQTLGQGPEFLTYFQNEAQLEKSRLLSDRFSAERPKGSFSTLEIQRTEQGDSAMYLCASSLATGNLRANQPQHFGDGTRLSIL.

The gene calls are TRBV29-1 and TRBJ1-1; D uncertain. Germline V lookup: CDR1 SQVTM, CDR2 ANQGSEA. This CDR3 region has 14 residues. Trimming removed 2 bases at V and 2 bases at J, with 12 bases between. This CDR3 reads CSVETGGYNTEAFF. Here the CDR3 DNA reads TGCAGCGTTGAAACCGGTGGGTACAACACTGAAGCTTTCTTT. Full variable domain (outside the CDR3, taken from reference TRBV29-1 and TRBJ1-1): SAVISQKPSRDICQRGTSLTIQCQVDSQVTMMFWYRQQPGQSLTLIATANQGSEATYESGFVIDKFPISRPNLTFSTLTVSNMSPEDSSIYLCSVETGGYNTEAFFGQGTRLTVV.

The chain links TRBV20-1 to TRBJ1-6; TRBD1 matches 9 bases. The V gene's germline CDR1 is DFQATT and CDR2 SNEGSKA (reference sequence). V shed 0 bases, J shed 5 bases, and the junction held 5 bases outside the gene matches. The CDR3 has 16 residues. The CDR3 region has the DNA TGCAGTGCTAGAGAAATCCGGGACAGGGATAATTCACCCCTCCACTTT. It codes for CSAREIRDRDNSPLHF.

The chain has TRBV29-1 and TRBJ1-1; TRBD1 is a possible D gene (5 bases). This CDR3 is built from 12 residues. Per germline, CDR1 SQVTM and CDR2 ANQGSEA. Trimming cost V 4 bases and J 1 base, with 7 bases left between them. The CDR3 is CSVGQRNTEAFF. Written as DNA, the CDR3 is TGCAGCGTTGGACAGAGGAACACTGAAGCTTTCTTT.

V gene TRBV7-8 combines with J gene TRBJ1-5, with D maybe TRBD1 (6 bases). Germline V gene lookup returns CDR1 SGHVS and CDR2 FQNEAQ. V was cut by 5 bases and J by 5 bases, with 16 bases left in between. This CDR3 is 15 amino acids long. CDR3 nucleotide sequence: TGTGCCAGCAGCAGTAAACAGGGTTGGGATCAGCCCCAGCATTTT. Translated: CASSSKQGWDQPQHF.

V usage is TRBV27 and J usage is TRBJ1-1, with D perhaps TRBD1 (5 bases). The germline CDR1 and CDR2 sequences are MNHEY and SMNVEV (reference sequence). CDR3 length: 12 residues. V was shortened by 6 bases and J by 5 bases, with 10 bases between the two germline ends. The CDR3 sequence is CASRGGTTEAFF. The CDR3 region has the DNA TGTGCCAGCAGGGGAGGGACTACTGAAGCTTTCTTT.

This clonotype turned up a few times. The chain couples TRBV15 to TRBJ1-2, with 8 nucleotides matching TRBD1. This CDR3 is 14 amino acids long. V gave up 0 bases and J gave up 8 bases; unmatched junction bases: 5. Germline V lookup: CDR1 LNHNV, CDR2 YYDKDF (reference sequence). CDR3: CATSRDGTGKGYTF. DNA for the CDR3: TGTGCCACCAGCAGAGACGGGACAGGCAAAGGCTACACCTTC.

This chain connects TRBV7-2 to TRBJ1-5; D might be TRBD1 (5 bases). The CDR3 is made up of 17 amino acids. Trimming shortened V by 5 bases and J by 0 bases, and 17 bases separated the two germline ends. Germline CDR1 SGHTA, CDR2 FQGNSA. This chain's CDR3 is CASSPDQGVYSNQPQHF. DNA for the CDR3: TGTGCCAGCAGCCCCGATCAGGGTGTATATAGCAATCAGCCCCAGCATTTT.

This clonotype has a handful of counts. The rearrangement joins TRBV6-2 or TRBV6-3 to TRBJ2-1; 11 bases match TRBD2. The length of the CDR3 is 16 residues. CDR1 MNHEY and CDR2 SVGEGT come from the germline V gene. J gave up 0 bases and V 6 bases, and 4 bases lay outside the gene matches. CDR3 sequence reads: CASRASGGSSYNEQFF. The DNA of the CDR3 is TGTGCCAGCAGAGCTAGCGGGGGGAGCTCCTACAATGAGCAGTTCTTC.

The gene calls are TRBV5-1 and TRBJ2-1, with 8 bases matching TRBD1. Germline V gives CDR1 SGHRS, CDR2 YFSETQ. The CDR3 is 14 amino acids. The V gene end was trimmed by 4 bases and the J gene end by 8 bases; junction bases not matched to a gene: 8. The CDR3, as DNA: TGCGCCAGCAGCCCCGGACAGGGCGGGGATGAGCAGTTCTTC. Its protein is CASSPGQGGDEQFF.

This clonotype has more than one count but fewer than ten. The chain combines TRBV18 with TRBJ1-2; 9 nucleotides align to TRBD1. The CDR3 extends over 13 amino acids. The V and J ends lost 3 bases and 6 bases, in that order; junction bases with no gene match: 2. From germline, CDR1 is KGHSH and CDR2 LQKENI. The CDR3 sequence is CASSPGTGNGYTF. As DNA, the CDR3 is TGTGCCAGCTCACCCGGGACAGGGAATGGCTACACCTTC.

This clonotype was picked up a small number of times. The chain combines TRBV20-1 with TRBJ2-3; weak D call: TRBD1 (5 bases). Germline V gene lookup returns CDR1 DFQATT and CDR2 SNEGSKA (reference sequence). Trimming removed 6 bases from V and 2 bases from J, with 9 bases in between. This CDR3 contains 12 residues. In DNA form, the CDR3 reads TGCAGTGCCCAGACAGACACAGATACGCAGTATTTT. This encodes CSAQTDTDTQYF.

This clonotype has just a few counts. The chain employs TRBV10-3 and TRBJ1-2; D is unclear. CDR1 and CDR2 from the germline V gene are ENHRY and SYGVKD. The length of the CDR3 is 12 residues. Trimming cost V 11 bases and J 2 bases, with 12 bases left between them. CDR3 DNA: TGTGCCTCCAGGTCCGGGAACTATGGCTACACCTTC. It is translated as CASRSGNYGYTF.

The chain has TRBV5-1 and TRBJ1-2; TRBD1 matches at 7 bases. In germline, CDR1 is SGHRS, CDR2 YFSETQ. With 3 bases clipped from V and 2 bases from J, the junction kept 10 bases outside the gene matches. This CDR3 contains 16 residues. CDR3 coding DNA: TGCGCCAGCAGCTCGACGGGCAGGGGGGCCAACTATGGCTACACCTTC. Translation gives CASSSTGRGANYGYTF.

The chain carries TRBV5-6 and TRBJ2-7, with D tentatively TRBD1 (6 bases). Germline V gene sequence: CDR1 SGHDT, CDR2 YYEEEE. The CDR3 totals 15 residues. V gave up 0 bases and J gave up 3 bases, with 13 bases separating them. The CDR3 bases are TGTGCCAGCAGCTTGGCCACAGGGCGATACTACGAGCAGTACTTC. Its translation: CASSLATGRYYEQYF. The full variable domain, completed using reference TRBV5-6 and TRBJ2-7, is DAGVTQSPTHLIKTRGQQVTLRCSPKSGHDTVSWYQQALGQGPQFIFQYYEEEERQRGNFPDRFSGHQFPNYSSELNVNALLLGDSALYLCASSLATGRYYEQYFGPGTRLTVT.